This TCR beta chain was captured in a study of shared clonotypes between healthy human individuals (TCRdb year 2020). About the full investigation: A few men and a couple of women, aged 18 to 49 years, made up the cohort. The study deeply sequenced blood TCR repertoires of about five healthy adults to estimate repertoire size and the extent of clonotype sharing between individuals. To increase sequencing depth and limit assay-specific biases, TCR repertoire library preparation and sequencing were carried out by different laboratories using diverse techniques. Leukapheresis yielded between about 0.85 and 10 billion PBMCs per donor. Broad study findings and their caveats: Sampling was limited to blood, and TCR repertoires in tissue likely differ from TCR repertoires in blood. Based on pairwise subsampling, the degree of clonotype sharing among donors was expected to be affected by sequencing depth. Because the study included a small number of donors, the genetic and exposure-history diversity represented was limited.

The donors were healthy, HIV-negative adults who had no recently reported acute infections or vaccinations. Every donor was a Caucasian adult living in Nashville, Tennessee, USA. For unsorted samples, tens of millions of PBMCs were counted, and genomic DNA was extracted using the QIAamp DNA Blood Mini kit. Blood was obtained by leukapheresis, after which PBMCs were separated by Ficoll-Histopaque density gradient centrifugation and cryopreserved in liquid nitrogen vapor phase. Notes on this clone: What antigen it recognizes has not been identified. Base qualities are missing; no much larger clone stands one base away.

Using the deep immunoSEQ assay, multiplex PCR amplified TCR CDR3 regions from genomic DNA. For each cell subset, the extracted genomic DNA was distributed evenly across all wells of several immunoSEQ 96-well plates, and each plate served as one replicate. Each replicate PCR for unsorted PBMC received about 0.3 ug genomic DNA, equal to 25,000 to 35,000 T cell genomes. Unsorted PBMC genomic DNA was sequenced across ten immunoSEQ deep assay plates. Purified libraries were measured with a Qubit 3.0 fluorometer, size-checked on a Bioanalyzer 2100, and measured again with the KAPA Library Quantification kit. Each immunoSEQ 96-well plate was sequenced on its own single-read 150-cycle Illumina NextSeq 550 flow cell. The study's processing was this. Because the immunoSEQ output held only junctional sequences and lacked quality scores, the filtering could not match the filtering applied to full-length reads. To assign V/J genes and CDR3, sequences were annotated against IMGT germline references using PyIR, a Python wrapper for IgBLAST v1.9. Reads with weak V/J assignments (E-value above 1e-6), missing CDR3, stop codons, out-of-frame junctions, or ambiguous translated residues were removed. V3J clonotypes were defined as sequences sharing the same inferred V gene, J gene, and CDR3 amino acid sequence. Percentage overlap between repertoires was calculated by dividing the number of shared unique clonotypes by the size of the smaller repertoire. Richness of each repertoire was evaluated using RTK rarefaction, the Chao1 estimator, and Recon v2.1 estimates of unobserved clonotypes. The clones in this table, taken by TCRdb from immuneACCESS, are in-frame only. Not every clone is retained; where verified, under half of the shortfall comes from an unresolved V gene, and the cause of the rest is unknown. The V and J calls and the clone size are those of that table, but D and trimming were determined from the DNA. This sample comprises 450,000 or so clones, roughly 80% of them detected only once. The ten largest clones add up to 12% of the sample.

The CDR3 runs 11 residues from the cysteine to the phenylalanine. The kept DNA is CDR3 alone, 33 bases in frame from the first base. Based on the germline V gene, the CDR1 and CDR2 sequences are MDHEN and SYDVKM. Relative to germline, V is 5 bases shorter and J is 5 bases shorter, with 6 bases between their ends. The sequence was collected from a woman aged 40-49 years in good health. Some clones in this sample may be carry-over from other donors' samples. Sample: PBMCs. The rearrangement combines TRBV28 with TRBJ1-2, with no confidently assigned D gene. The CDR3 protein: CASSNKYGYTF. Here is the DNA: TGTGCCAGCAGTAACAAGTATGGCTACACCTTC.